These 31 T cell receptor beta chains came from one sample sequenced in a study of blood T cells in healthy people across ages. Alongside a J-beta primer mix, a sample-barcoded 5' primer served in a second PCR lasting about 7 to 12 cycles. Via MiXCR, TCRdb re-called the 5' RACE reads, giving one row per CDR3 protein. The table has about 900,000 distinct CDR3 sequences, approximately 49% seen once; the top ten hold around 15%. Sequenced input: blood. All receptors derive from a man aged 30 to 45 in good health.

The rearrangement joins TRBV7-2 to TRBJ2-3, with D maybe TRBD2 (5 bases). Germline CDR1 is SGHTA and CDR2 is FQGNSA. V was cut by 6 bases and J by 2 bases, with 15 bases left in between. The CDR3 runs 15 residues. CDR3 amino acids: CASSLAGLYTDTQYF. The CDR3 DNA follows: TGTGCCAGCAGTTTGGCTGGACTTTACACAGATACGCAGTATTTT.

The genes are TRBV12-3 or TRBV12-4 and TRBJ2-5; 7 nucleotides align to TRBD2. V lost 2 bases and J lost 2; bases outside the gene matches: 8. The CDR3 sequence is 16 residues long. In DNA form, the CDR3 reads TGTGCCAGCAGTTTAAGGCCAGCGGGGAATCAAGAGACCCAGTACTTC. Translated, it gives CASSLRPAGNQETQYF.

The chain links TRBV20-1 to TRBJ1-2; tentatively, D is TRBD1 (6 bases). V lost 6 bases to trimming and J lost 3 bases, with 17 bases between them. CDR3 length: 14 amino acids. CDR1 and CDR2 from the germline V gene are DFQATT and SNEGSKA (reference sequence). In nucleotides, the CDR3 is TGCAGTGCCCTAACAGGGTTCTCAGACTATGGCTACACCTTC. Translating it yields CSALTGFSDYGYTF.

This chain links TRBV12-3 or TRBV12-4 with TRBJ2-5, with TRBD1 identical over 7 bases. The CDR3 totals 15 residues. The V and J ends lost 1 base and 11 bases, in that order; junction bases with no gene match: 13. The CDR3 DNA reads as TGTGCCAGCAGTTTAGAGGGGGCCGGGTACAATGAGCAGTACTTC. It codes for CASSLEGAGYNEQYF.

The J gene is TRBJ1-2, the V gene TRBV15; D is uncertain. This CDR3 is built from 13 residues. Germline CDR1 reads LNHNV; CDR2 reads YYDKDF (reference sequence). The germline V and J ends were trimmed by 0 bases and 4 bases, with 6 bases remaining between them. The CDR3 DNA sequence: TGTGCCACCAGCAGAGAATCCGTCTATGGCTACACCTTC. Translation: CATSRESVYGYTF.

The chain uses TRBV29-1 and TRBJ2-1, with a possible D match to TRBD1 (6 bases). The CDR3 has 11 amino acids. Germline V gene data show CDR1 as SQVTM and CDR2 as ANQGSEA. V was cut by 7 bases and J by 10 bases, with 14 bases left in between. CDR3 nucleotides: TGCAGCGCTCTAACAGGGTGGGAGCAGTTCTTC. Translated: CSALTGWEQFF.

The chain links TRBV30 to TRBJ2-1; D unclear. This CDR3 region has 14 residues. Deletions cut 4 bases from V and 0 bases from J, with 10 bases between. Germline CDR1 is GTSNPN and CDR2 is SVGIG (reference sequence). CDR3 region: CAWTYWSSYNEQFF. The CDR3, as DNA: TGTGCCTGGACCTACTGGAGCTCCTACAATGAGCAGTTCTTC.

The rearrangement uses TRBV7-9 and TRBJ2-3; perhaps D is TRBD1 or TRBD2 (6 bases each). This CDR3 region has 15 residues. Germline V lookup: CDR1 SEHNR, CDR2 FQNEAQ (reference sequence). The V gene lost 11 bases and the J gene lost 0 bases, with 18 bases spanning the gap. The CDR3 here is CALGQGLASTDTQYF. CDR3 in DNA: TGTGCCCTCGGCCAGGGGCTAGCGAGCACAGATACGCAGTATTTT.

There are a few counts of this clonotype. CDR3 protein: CASINAGYYNEQFF. CDR3 DNA: TGTGCCAGCATCAACGCGGGGTACTACAATGAGCAGTTCTTC. The rearrangement joins TRBV12-3 or TRBV12-4 to TRBJ2-1; tentative D call: TRBD2 (6 bases). Trimming took off 7 bases at V and 3 bases at J, with 13 bases between the two ends. The CDR3 is 14 residues long.

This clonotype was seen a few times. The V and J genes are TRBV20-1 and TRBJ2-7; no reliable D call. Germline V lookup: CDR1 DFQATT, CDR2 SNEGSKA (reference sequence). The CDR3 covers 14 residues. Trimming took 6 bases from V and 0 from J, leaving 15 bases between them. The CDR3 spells CSARNLRSSYEQYF. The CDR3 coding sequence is TGCAGTGCGAGAAACCTACGGAGCTCCTACGAGCAGTACTTC.

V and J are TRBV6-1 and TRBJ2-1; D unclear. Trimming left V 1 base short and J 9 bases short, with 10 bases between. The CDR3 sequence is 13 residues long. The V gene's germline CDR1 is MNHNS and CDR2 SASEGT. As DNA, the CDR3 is TGTGCCAGCAGTGAAGAGGCTAGATCTGAGCAGTTCTTC. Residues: CASSEEARSEQFF.

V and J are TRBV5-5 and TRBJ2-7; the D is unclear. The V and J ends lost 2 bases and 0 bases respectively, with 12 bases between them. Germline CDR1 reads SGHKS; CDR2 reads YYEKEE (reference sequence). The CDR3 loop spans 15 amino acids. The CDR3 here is CASSFQDGSSYEQYF. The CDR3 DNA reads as TGTGCCAGCAGCTTCCAGGACGGTAGCTCCTACGAGCAGTACTTC. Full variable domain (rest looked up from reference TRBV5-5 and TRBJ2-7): DAGVTQSPTHLIKTRGQQVTLRCSPISGHKSVSWYQQVLGQGPQFIFQYYEKEERGRGNFPDRFSARQFPNYSSELNVNALLLGDSALYLCASSFQDGSSYEQYFGPGTRLTVT.

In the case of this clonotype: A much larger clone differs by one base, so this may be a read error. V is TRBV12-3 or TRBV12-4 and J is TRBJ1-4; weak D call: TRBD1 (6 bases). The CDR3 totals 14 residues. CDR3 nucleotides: TGTGCCAGCAGTCAGACAGGCCCTAATGAAAACCTGTTTTTT. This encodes CASSQTGPNENLFF.

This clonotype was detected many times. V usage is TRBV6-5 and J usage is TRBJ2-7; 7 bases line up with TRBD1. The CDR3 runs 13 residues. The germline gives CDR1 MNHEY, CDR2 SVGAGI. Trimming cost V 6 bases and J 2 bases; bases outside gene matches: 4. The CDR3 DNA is TGTGCCAGCAGCTCAGGGGGAACCTACGAGCAGTACTTC. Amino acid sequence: CASSSGGTYEQYF.

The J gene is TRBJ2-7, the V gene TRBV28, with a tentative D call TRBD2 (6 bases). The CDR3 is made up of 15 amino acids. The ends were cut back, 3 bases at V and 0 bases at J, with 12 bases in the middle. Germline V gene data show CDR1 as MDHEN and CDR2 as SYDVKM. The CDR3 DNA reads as TGTGCCAGCAGTTTTGGCGCGGGACCCTCCTACGAGCAGTACTTC. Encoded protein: CASSFGAGPSYEQYF.

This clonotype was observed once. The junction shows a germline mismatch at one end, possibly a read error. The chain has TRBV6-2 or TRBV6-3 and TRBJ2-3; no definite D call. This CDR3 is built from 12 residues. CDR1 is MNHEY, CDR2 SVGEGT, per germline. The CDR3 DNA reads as TGTGCCAGCAGCCGCACGGCAGATACGCGGTATTTT. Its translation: CASSRTADTRYF.

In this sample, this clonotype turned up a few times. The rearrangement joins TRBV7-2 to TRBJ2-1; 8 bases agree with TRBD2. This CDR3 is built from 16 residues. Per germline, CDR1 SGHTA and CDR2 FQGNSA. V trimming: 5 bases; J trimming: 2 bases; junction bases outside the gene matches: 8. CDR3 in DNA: TGTGCCAGCAGCCCTCTAACGGGGGGGACCTACAATGAGCAGTTCTTC. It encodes CASSPLTGGTYNEQFF.

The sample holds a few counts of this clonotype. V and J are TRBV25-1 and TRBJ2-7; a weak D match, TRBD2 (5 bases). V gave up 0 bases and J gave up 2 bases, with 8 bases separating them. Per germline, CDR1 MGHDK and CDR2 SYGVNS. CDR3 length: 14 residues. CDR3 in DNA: TGTGCCAGCAGTGAATACATCGGGGCCTACGAGCAGTACTTC. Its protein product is CASSEYIGAYEQYF.

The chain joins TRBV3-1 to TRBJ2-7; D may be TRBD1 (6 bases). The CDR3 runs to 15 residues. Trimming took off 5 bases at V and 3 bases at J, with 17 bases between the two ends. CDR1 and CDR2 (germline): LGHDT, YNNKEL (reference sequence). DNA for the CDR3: TGTGCCAGCAGCAACGGACAGTTTTTTCGCTACGAGCAGTACTTC. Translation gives CASSNGQFFRYEQYF.

The CDR3 sequence: CASNKRGSGGHTDTQYF. CDR3 sequence (DNA): TGTGCCAGCAACAAGAGGGGCAGCGGGGGCCACACAGATACGCAGTATTTT. V and J are TRBV6-2 or TRBV6-3 and TRBJ2-3; 8 bases are a match to TRBD2. Per germline, CDR1 MNHEY and CDR2 SVGEGT. V dropped 7 bases and J dropped 2; count of bases not matched to a gene: 14. The CDR3 length is 17 residues.

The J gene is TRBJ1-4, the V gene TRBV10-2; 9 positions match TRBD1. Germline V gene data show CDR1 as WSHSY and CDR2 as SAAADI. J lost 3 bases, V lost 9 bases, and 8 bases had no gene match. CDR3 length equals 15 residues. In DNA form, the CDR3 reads TGCGCCAGTACGGGACAGGGCGGTTCTAATGAAAAACTGTTTTTT. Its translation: CASTGQGGSNEKLFF.

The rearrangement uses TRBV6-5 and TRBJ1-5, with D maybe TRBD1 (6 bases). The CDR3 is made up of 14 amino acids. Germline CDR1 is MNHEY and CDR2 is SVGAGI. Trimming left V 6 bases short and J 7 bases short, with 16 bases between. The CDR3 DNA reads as TGTGCCAGCAGAGACGGGGGGCCGGGACAGCCCCAGCATTTT. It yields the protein CASRDGGPGQPQHF.

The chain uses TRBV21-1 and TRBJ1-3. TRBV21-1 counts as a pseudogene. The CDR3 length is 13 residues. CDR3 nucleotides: TGTGCCAGCAGCAAAGTCAGAGGAAACACCATATATTTT. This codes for CASSKVRGNTIYF.

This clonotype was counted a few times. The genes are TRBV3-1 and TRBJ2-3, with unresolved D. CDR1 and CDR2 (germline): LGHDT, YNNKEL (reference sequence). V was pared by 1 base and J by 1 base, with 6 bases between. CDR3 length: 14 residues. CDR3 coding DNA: TGTGCCAGCAGCCAAGGATTTCGCACAGATACGCAGTATTTT. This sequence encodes CASSQGFRTDTQYF.

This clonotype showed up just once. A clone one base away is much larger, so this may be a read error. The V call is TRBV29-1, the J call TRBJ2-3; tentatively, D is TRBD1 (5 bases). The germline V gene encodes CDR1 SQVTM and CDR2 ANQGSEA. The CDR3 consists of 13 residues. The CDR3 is CRVAPRVTDTQYF. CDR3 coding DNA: TGCCGCGTTGCCCCCAGGGTAACAGATACGCAGTATTTT.

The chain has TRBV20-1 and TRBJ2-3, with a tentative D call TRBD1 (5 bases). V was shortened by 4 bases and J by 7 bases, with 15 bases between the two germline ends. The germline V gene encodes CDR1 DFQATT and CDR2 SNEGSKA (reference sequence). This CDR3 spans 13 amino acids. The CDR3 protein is CSATGQSQNTQYF. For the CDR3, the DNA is TGCAGTGCTACAGGACAATCACAAAATACGCAGTATTTT.

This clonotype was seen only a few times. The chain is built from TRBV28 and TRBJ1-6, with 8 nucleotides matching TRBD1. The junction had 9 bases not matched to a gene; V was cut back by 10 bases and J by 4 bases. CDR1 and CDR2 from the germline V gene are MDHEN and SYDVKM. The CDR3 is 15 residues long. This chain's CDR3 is CATLGQELYNSPLHF. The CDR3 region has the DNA TGTGCCACTTTGGGACAGGAGCTTTATAATTCACCCCTCCACTTT.

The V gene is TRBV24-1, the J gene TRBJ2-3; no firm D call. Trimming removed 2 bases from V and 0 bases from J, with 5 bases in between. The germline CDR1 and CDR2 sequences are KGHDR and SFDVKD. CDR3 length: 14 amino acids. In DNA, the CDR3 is TGTGCCACCAGTGATTGGTTCAGCACAGATACGCAGTATTTT. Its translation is CATSDWFSTDTQYF.

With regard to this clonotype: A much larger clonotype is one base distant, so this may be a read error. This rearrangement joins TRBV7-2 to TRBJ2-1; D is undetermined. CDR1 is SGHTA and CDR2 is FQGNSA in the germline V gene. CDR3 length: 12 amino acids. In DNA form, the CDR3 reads TGTGCCTGCAGGCTAGAATTGAATGAGCAGTTCTTC. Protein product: CACRLELNEQFF.

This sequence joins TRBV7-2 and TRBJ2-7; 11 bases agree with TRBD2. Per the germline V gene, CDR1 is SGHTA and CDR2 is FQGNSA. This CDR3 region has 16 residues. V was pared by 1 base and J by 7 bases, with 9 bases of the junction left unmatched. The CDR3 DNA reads TGTGCCAGCAGCTTAGAGGCTAGCGGGAGGCTTAGGGAGCAGTACTTC. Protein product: CASSLEASGRLREQYF.

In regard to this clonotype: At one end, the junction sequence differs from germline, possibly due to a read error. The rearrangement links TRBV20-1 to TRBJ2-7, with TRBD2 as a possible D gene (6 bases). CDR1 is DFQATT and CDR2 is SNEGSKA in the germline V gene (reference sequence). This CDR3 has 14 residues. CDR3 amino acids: CGARSPLALDEQYF. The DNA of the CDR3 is TGCGGTGCTAGAAGTCCGCTAGCGCTCGACGAGCAGTACTTC.